What follows are 27 T cell receptor beta chains derived from one specimen sequenced in a study of T cell clones after liver transplantation. TCRdb's table, derived via immunoSEQ multiplex PCR, lists solely in-frame clones and lacks some. This table has roughly 67,000 clones, almost 95% appearing once. The sample in question was CD4+ T cells from blood, obtained roughly 26 months after liver transplant. The receptors stem from a human patient who received a liver transplant. Some T cells could come from the graft donor.

The rearrangement links TRBV4-2 to TRBJ2-7, with TRBD2 identical over 11 bases. CDR1 is LGHNA and CDR2 is YNFKEQ in the germline V gene. The V and J ends lost 4 bases and 3 bases, in that order; junction bases with no gene match: 2. The length of the CDR3 is 14 residues. The CDR3 coding sequence is TGTGCCAGCAGCCGAGGGACTAGCGGCTACGAGCAGTACTTC. It is translated as CASSRGTSGYEQYF.

V usage is TRBV28 and J usage is TRBJ2-7; perhaps TRBD2 as D (5 bases). The CDR3 extends over 12 amino acids. Germline V gene data show CDR1 as MDHEN and CDR2 as SYDVKM. Between the trimmed V and J ends, which lost 2 bases and 6 bases, there was a span of 8 bases. CDR3 DNA sequence: TGTGCCAGCAGTTTACCGGGGAGCGAGCAGTACTTC. Translated: CASSLPGSEQYF. Full variable domain (outside the CDR3, taken from reference TRBV28 and TRBJ2-7): DVKVTQSSRYLVKRTGEKVFLECVQDMDHENMFWYRQDPGLGLRLIYFSYDVKMKEKGDIPEGYSVSREKKERFSLILESASTNQTSMYLCASSLPGSEQYFGPGTRLTVT.

The V call is TRBV10-2, the J call TRBJ2-1, with 12 bases aligning to TRBD2. This CDR3 comprises 16 residues. The germline V gene has CDR1 WSHSY and CDR2 SAAADI. After removal of 2 bases from V and 7 bases from J, the junction contained 6 bases not matched to a gene. The CDR3 DNA reads TGCGCCAGCAGTGAGATGGCTAGCGGGAGGGGGAATGAGCAGTTCTTC. As protein: CASSEMASGRGNEQFF.

Regarding this clone: This sample also contains other DNA sequences that code for the same CDR3. The genes are TRBV28 and TRBJ2-7, with D possibly called TRBD1 or TRBD2 (5 bases each). The CDR3 has 15 amino acids. The V gene's germline CDR1 is MDHEN and CDR2 SYDVKM. V dropped 5 bases and J dropped 7 bases, with 21 bases sitting between them. CDR3 region: CASSAASGGGREQYF. The CDR3 region has the DNA TGTGCCAGCAGTGCAGCCTCGGGTGGGGGTCGGGAGCAGTACTTC.

The gene calls are TRBV11-2 and TRBJ2-5, with D perhaps assigned TRBD1 or TRBD2 (6 bases each). Germline CDR1 reads SGHAT; CDR2 reads FQNNGV. The CDR3 has 16 residues. V was cut by 5 bases and J by 2 bases, with 18 bases left in between. The DNA of the CDR3 is TGTGCCAGCAGCCCCCGACGGGGGCAGGGACAAGAGACCCAGTACTTC. This translates into CASSPRRGQGQETQYF. The entire variable domain, with the rest obtained from reference TRBV11-2 and TRBJ2-5, is as follows: EAGVAQSPRYKIIEKRQSVAFWCNPISGHATLYWYQQILGQGPKLLIQFQNNGVVDDSQLPKDRFSAERLKGVDSTLKIQPAKLEDSAVYLCASSPRRGQGQETQYFGPGTRLLVL.

The chain recombines TRBV9 with TRBJ2-1, with 7 bases lining up with TRBD1. Trimming removed 4 bases from V and 0 bases from J; junction bases left unmatched: 7. The V gene's germline CDR1 is SGDLS and CDR2 YYNGEE. The CDR3 has 16 amino acids. The CDR3 sequence is CASSPRGSRSYNEQFF. The CDR3 DNA reads as TGTGCCAGCAGCCCCAGGGGGAGCCGCTCCTACAATGAGCAGTTCTTC.

The rearrangement links TRBV5-4 to TRBJ1-3; no clear D. This CDR3 has 12 residues. CDR1 SGHNT and CDR2 YYREEE come from the germline V gene (reference sequence). Trimming left V 2 bases short and J 4 bases short, with 4 bases between. CDR3 loop: CASSFPGNTIYF. CDR3 DNA sequence: TGTGCCAGCAGCTTCCCCGGAAACACCATATATTTT.

The gene calls are TRBV2 and TRBJ2-7; D possibly corresponds to TRBD2 (6 bases). This CDR3 has 14 amino acids. V was shortened by 7 bases and J by 3 bases, with 16 bases between the two germline ends. Germline V gene sequence: CDR1 SNHLY, CDR2 FYNNEI. The CDR3 reads CASKVEGGIYEQYF. The DNA for the CDR3 is TGTGCCAGCAAGGTTGAGGGCGGGATCTACGAGCAGTACTTC.

The chain combines TRBV4-1 with TRBJ2-3, with a weak D call TRBD2 (6 bases). V was pared by 2 bases and J by 0 bases, with 18 bases between. This CDR3 comprises 18 residues. Germline-derived CDR1 and CDR2 are MGHRA and YSYEKL. The CDR3 nucleotides are TGCGCCAGCAGCCAAATTCGGGCCTTAGCGGCTAGCACAGATACGCAGTATTTT. Translated, it gives CASSQIRALAASTDTQYF.

The chain has TRBV19 and TRBJ2-1; TRBD2 aligns across 7 bases. The CDR3 totals 14 residues. Germline assignment: CDR1 LNHDA and CDR2 SQIVND (reference sequence). The V segment lost 10 bases and the J segment 7 bases; nucleotides outside the gene matches: 13. In nucleotides, the CDR3 is TGTGCCACCCGAGCCGCCGGGAGGATAAATGAGCAGTTCTTC. The encoded protein is CATRAAGRINEQFF.

The chain carries TRBV30 and TRBJ2-1, with D tentatively TRBD1 (5 bases). The CDR3 has 10 amino acids. Germline assignment: CDR1 GTSNPN and CDR2 SVGIG (reference sequence). Trimming stripped 7 bases from V and 13 bases from J, with 14 bases between. CDR3 residues: CASNQGKQFF. CDR3 nucleotide sequence: TGTGCCTCGAACCAGGGTAAACAGTTCTTC.

The chain is built from TRBV6-6 and TRBJ2-1, with D hard to call. The CDR3 covers 13 residues. CDR1 is MNHNY, CDR2 SVGAGI, per germline (reference sequence). Trimming stripped 7 bases from V and 0 bases from J, with 7 bases between. The CDR3 protein is CASKESSYNEQFF. The CDR3 DNA follows: TGTGCCAGCAAGGAGAGCTCCTACAATGAGCAGTTCTTC.

The chain has TRBV14 and TRBJ1-2; the D gene is possibly TRBD1 (5 bases). The V gene's germline CDR1 is SGHDN and CDR2 FVKESK. CDR3 size: 15 residues. Trimming cost V 0 bases and J 4 bases, with 12 bases left between them. The CDR3 here is CASSQDGAGFYGYTF. The CDR3 bases are TGTGCCAGCAGCCAAGATGGGGCAGGCTTCTATGGCTACACCTTC. Together with reference TRBV14 and TRBJ1-2, the CDR3 gives the full variable domain: EAGVTQFPSHSVIEKGQTVTLRCDPISGHDNLYWYRRVMGKEIKFLLHFVKESKQDESGMPNNRFLAERTGGTYSTLKVQPAELEDSGVYFCASSQDGAGFYGYTFGSGTRLTVV.

The CDR3 DNA reads TGTGCCATCACCGACAGGGCTTTGGAGCAGTTCTTC. Its translation: CAITDRALEQFF. The rearrangement links TRBV10-3 to TRBJ2-1; 7 positions match TRBD1. Germline CDR1 is ENHRY and CDR2 is SYGVKD. V was pared by 7 bases and J by 10 bases, with 7 bases of the junction left unmatched. The CDR3 spans 12 residues.

The CDR3 reads CASSLKDRPRGLRTYNEQFF. The CDR3 DNA sequence: TGTGCCAGCAGTTTAAAGGACAGGCCGAGGGGACTTCGGACCTACAATGAGCAGTTCTTC. J is TRBJ2-1 and V is TRBV27; possibly TRBD1 for D (7 bases). Germline V gene sequence: CDR1 MNHEY, CDR2 SMNVEV (reference sequence). The CDR3 runs 20 residues. Trimming cost V 2 bases and J 2 bases, with 25 bases left between them.

This sequence joins TRBV29-1 and TRBJ2-7, with TRBD2 matching over 14 bases. J was trimmed by 6 bases and V by 3 bases; bases with no gene match: 7. CDR1 and CDR2 from the germline V gene are SQVTM and ANQGSEA. This CDR3 is built from 15 residues. The CDR3 sequence is CSVDGGTSGSGEQYF. The CDR3 nucleotides read TGCAGCGTTGATGGGGGGACTAGCGGGAGTGGCGAGCAGTACTTC.

This clone was detected once. The CDR3 reads CASSEHGLNYGYTF. The CDR3 DNA sequence: TGTGCCAGCAGCGAGCATGGACTCAACTATGGCTACACCTTC. The chain employs TRBV6-1 and TRBJ1-2; D is undetermined. The germline CDR1 and CDR2 sequences are MNHNS and SASEGT. The CDR3 is made up of 14 amino acids. Trimming left V 6 bases short and J 2 bases short, with 13 bases between.

This chain links TRBV29-1 with TRBJ2-5, with 10 positions matching TRBD2. Germline loops: CDR1 SQVTM, CDR2 ANQGSEA. CDR3 size: 13 residues. The CDR3 bases are TGCCGAGGGGCTAGCGGGAGTGGAGAGACCCAGTACTTC. This gives the protein CRGASGSGETQYF.

The gene calls are TRBV5-1 and TRBJ2-1, with D hard to call. Germline CDR1 reads SGHRS; CDR2 reads YFSETQ. This CDR3 has 14 amino acids. Trimming shortened V by 1 base and J by 6 bases, and 11 bases separated the two germline ends. The CDR3 DNA reads TGCGCCAGCAGCTTGTTTGCTAGTGGCAATGAGCAGTTCTTC. As protein: CASSLFASGNEQFF.

The chain links TRBV7-3 to TRBJ2-5, with D hard to call. CDR1 SGHTA and CDR2 FQGTGA come from the germline V gene. The CDR3 loop spans 13 amino acids. The V gene lost 3 bases and the J gene lost 5 bases, with 10 bases spanning the gap. DNA of the CDR3: TGTGCCAGCAGCTTGGCTCCCCGGGAGACCCAGTACTTC. Its translation: CASSLAPRETQYF.

The chain carries TRBV5-5 and TRBJ1-4; D is perhaps TRBD1 (5 bases). In germline, CDR1 is SGHKS, CDR2 YYEKEE (reference sequence). The ends were cut back, 1 base at V and 0 bases at J, with 10 bases in the middle. CDR3 length equals 16 residues. CDR3 region: CASSLQGLTTNEKLFF. CDR3 in DNA: TGTGCCAGCAGCTTGCAGGGTTTAACAACTAATGAAAAACTGTTTTTT.

This clone was recorded once. The rearrangement links TRBV19 to TRBJ2-1; no firm D call. The CDR3 sequence is 11 residues long. From germline, CDR1 is LNHDA and CDR2 SQIVND (reference sequence). V shed 4 bases and J shed 11 bases, with 9 bases lying between them. The CDR3 spells CASSTRLKQFF. As DNA, the CDR3 is TGTGCCAGTAGTACTAGACTGAAGCAGTTCTTC.

CDR3 sequence reads: CASSVQATGSNEKLFF. The CDR3 DNA is TGTGCCAGCAGCGTTCAGGCGACAGGGTCTAATGAAAAACTGTTTTTT. V gene TRBV9 combines with J gene TRBJ1-4; 7 bases agree with TRBD1. The CDR3 spans 16 residues. Germline V gene lookup returns CDR1 SGDLS and CDR2 YYNGEE. The J segment lost 3 bases and the V segment lost 2 bases, leaving 7 bases of the junction unmatched.

The chain employs TRBV5-1 and TRBJ1-1; D is possibly TRBD1 (6 bases). The length of the CDR3 is 13 residues. Germline V gene lookup returns CDR1 SGHRS and CDR2 YFSETQ. V lost 6 bases and J 1 base, leaving 10 bases between the germline ends. The CDR3 DNA follows: TGCGCCAGCACCGGACAGACGAACACTGAAGCTTTCTTT. Translating it yields CASTGQTNTEAFF.

The CDR3 DNA is TGTGCCAGCAGTGGTCAGGCGGGAGGAGGAAACATTCAGTACTTC. The encoded protein is CASSGQAGGGNIQYF. The genes are TRBV2 and TRBJ2-4; 8 positions agree with TRBD2. Germline V lookup: CDR1 SNHLY, CDR2 FYNNEI. The CDR3 is made up of 15 amino acids. V was pared by 4 bases and J by 6 bases, with 8 bases of the junction left unmatched.

The chain has TRBV20-1 and TRBJ1-4; D is possibly TRBD1 (5 bases). Trimming stripped 4 bases from V and 7 bases from J, with 7 bases between. This CDR3 contains 11 residues. In germline, CDR1 is DFQATT, CDR2 SNEGSKA (reference sequence). CDR3 sequence (DNA): TGCAGTGCTATGCAGGGTGAAAAACTGTTTTTT. Translation gives CSAMQGEKLFF.

The chain is built from TRBV29-1 and TRBJ2-2, with a tentative D call TRBD2 (6 bases). Trimming pared 7 bases from V and 2 bases from J, leaving 14 bases between. This CDR3 comprises 14 residues. Per germline, CDR1 SQVTM and CDR2 ANQGSEA. The CDR3 spells CSASGTYNTGELFF. For the CDR3, the DNA is TGCAGCGCATCCGGGACTTATAACACCGGGGAGCTGTTTTTT.